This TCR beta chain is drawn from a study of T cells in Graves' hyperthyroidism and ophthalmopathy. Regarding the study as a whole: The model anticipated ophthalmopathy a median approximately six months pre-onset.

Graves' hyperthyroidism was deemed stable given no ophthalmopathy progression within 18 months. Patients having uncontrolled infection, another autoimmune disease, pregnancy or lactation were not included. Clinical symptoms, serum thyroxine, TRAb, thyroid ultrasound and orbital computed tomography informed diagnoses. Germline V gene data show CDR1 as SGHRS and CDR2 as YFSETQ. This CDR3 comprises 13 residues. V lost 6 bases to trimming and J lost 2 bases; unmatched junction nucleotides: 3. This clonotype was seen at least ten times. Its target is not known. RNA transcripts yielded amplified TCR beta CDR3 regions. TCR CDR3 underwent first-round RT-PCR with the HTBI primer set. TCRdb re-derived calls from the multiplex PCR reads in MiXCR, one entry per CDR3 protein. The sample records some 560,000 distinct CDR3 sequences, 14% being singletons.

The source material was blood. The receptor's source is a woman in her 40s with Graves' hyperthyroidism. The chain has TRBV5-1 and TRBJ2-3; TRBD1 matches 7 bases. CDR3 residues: CASTGTDTDTQYF. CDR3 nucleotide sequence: TGCGCCAGCACGGGGACAGACACAGATACGCAGTATTTT.